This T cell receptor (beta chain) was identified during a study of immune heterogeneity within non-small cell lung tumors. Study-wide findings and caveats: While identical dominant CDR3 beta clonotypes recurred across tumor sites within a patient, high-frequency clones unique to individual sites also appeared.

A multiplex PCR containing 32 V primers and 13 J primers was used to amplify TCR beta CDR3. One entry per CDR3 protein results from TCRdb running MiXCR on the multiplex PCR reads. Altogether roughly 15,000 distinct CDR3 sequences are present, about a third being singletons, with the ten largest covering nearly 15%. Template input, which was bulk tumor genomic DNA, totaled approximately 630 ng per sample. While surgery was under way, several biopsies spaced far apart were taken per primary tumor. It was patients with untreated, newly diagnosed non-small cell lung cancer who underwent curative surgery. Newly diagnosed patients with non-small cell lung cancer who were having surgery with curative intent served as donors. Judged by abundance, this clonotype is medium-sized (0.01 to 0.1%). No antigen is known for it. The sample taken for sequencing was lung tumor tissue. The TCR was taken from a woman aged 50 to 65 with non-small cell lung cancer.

The CDR3 sequence: CASQRDSRGSNQPQHF. CDR3 DNA sequence: TGTGCCAGCCAACGGGACAGTCGGGGTAGCAATCAGCCCCAGCATTTT. The V and J genes are TRBV28 and TRBJ1-5, with 7 bases fitting TRBD1. The V and J ends lost 8 bases and 0 bases, in that order; junction bases with no gene match: 10. This CDR3 has 16 amino acids. The germline V gene encodes CDR1 MDHEN and CDR2 SYDVKM.